Listed here is a single TCR beta chain. Its antigen remains unidentified. TCRdb ran MiXCR on the RT-PCR reads and lists one entry per CDR3 protein. The sample lists fewer than 600,000 distinct CDR3 sequences, approximately 7.2% occurring once. The data were obtained in a study of response to subunit inactivated influenza vaccine. Findings and caveats of the study: Each seasonal influenza vaccination, the authors suggested, recruits few new T cells.

The V gene lost 5 bases and the J gene lost 9 bases, with 11 bases spanning the gap. The CDR3 contains 12 residues. This receptor was identified in a man between 50 and 69 years old who received an inactivated influenza vaccine. The sequencing here drew on PBMCs from blood, taken approximately 25 months after vaccination. The chain carries TRBV12-3 or TRBV12-4 and TRBJ2-1; maybe TRBD1 (6 bases). The CDR3 loop is CASSPQGGEQFF. In DNA, the CDR3 is TGTGCCAGCAGTCCACAGGGCGGTGAGCAGTTCTTC.